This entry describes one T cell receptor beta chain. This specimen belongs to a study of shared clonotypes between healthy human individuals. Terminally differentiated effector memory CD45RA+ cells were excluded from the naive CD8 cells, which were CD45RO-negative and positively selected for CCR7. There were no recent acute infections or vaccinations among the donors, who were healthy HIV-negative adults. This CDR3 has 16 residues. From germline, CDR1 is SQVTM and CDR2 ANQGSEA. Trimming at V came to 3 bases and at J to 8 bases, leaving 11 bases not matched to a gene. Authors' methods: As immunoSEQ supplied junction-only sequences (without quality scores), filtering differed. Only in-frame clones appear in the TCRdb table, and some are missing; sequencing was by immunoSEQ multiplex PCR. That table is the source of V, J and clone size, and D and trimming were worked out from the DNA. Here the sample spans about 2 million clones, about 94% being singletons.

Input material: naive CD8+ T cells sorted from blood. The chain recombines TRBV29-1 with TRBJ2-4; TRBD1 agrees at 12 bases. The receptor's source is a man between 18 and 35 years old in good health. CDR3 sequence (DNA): TGCAGCGTTGAGGATCCGGGACAGGGGGCAGCGGACATTCAGTACTTC. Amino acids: CSVEDPGQGAADIQYF. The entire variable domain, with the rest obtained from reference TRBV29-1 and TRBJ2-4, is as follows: SAVISQKPSRDICQRGTSLTIQCQVDSQVTMMFWYRQQPGQSLTLIATANQGSEATYESGFVIDKFPISRPNLTFSTLTVSNMSPEDSSIYLCSVEDPGQGAADIQYFGAGTRLSVL.